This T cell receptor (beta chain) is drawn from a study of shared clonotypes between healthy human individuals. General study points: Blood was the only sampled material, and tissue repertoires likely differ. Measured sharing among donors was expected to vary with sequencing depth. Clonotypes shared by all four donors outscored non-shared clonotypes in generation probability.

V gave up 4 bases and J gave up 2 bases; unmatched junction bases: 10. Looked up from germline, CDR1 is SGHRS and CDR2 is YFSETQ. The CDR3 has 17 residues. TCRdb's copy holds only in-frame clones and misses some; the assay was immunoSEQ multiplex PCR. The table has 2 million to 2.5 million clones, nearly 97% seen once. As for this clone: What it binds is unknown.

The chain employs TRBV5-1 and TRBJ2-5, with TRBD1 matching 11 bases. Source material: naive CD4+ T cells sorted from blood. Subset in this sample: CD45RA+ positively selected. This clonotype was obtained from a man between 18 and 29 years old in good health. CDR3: CASSPGTGGFRQETQYF. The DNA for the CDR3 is TGCGCCAGCAGCCCGGGGACAGGGGGATTTAGGCAAGAGACCCAGTACTTC.